These 13 T cell receptor beta chains were sequenced from one sample in a study of identical twins. TCRdb ran MiXCR on the 5' RACE reads and lists one entry per CDR3 protein. The sample holds some 630,000 distinct CDR3 sequences, 7% to 7.5% seen once. The same sample was also used in a study of yellow fever vaccine responses in identical twins.

Sequenced input: PBMCs. These receptors all stem from a woman under 30 in good health.

Written as DNA, the CDR3 is TGCGCCAGCCGACGAACTAGCGATACCGGGGAGCTGTTTTTT. As protein: CASRRTSDTGELFF. This chain connects TRBV5-1 to TRBJ2-2, with 7 bases fitting TRBD2. In germline, CDR1 is SGHRS, CDR2 YFSETQ. V gave up 7 bases and J gave up 5 bases; unmatched junction bases: 8. This CDR3 contains 14 residues.

J is TRBJ1-1 and V is TRBV10-3, with 7 bases identical to TRBD1. V shed 3 bases and J 5 bases; nucleotides not matched to a gene: 3. This CDR3 is built from 13 residues. Germline V gene data show CDR1 as ENHRY and CDR2 as SYGVKD. The CDR3 sequence is CAISEQGQTEAFF. In DNA form, the CDR3 reads TGTGCCATCAGTGAACAGGGACAGACTGAAGCTTTCTTT.

This clonotype was seen repeatedly, ten times or more. The V and J genes are TRBV6-5 and TRBJ1-2, with D perhaps TRBD1 (5 bases). This CDR3 region has 14 residues. The V gene's germline CDR1 is MNHEY and CDR2 SVGAGI. Trimming shortened V by 3 bases and J by 3 bases, and 11 bases separated the two germline ends. This CDR3 is CASSYQGGDYGYTF. CDR3 coding DNA: TGTGCCAGCAGTTATCAGGGAGGCGACTATGGCTACACCTTC.

This clonotype was recorded at least ten times. V and J are TRBV3-1 and TRBJ2-4, with D tentatively TRBD2 (6 bases). CDR3 length equals 13 residues. V was trimmed by 6 bases and J by 8 bases, leaving 14 bases between them. The germline V gene encodes CDR1 LGHDT and CDR2 YNNKEL (reference sequence). CDR3 sequence reads: CASRTSSDHIQYF. The CDR3 DNA reads TGTGCCAGCAGAACCTCTAGCGACCACATTCAGTACTTC.

The chain joins TRBV28 to TRBJ1-3; perhaps TRBD1 as D (5 bases). CDR1 and CDR2 (germline): MDHEN, SYDVKM. Deletions cut 7 bases from V and 0 bases from J, with 13 bases between. CDR3 length: 15 residues. The chain's CDR3 is CASKEQGFSGNTIYF. CDR3 sequence (DNA): TGTGCCAGCAAAGAGCAGGGATTCTCTGGAAACACCATATATTTT.

This clonotype was seen more than once but under ten times. The CDR3 sequence: CSARGTLSMNTEAFF. The CDR3 DNA reads as TGCAGTGCTAGAGGGACCCTTAGCATGAACACTGAAGCTTTCTTT. The chain couples TRBV20-1 to TRBJ1-1; the D is unclear. Germline V gene data show CDR1 as DFQATT and CDR2 as SNEGSKA (reference sequence). V was trimmed by 1 base and J by 0 bases, leaving 12 bases between them. The CDR3 extends over 15 amino acids.

This clonotype was picked up many times. The rearrangement uses TRBV24-1 and TRBJ2-3; TRBD2 aligns across 7 bases. Trimming removed 5 bases from V and 2 bases from J; junction bases left unmatched: 12. Germline CDR1 reads KGHDR; CDR2 reads SFDVKD. This CDR3 comprises 17 residues. CDR3 in amino acids: CATSVAGAGFNTDTQYF. The CDR3 DNA reads TGTGCCACCAGTGTGGCCGGAGCGGGATTCAACACAGATACGCAGTATTTT.

This clonotype appeared a few times. The chain couples TRBV2 to TRBJ2-1, with D perhaps TRBD2 (6 bases). V lost 6 bases and J 3 bases, leaving 9 bases between the germline ends. This CDR3 region has 13 residues. CDR1 and CDR2 from the germline V gene are SNHLY and FYNNEI. The CDR3 nucleotides read TGTGCCAGCAGCGGGACTTTCTACAATGAGCAGTTCTTC. The encoded protein is CASSGTFYNEQFF.

J is TRBJ1-2 and V is TRBV7-3; D perhaps matches TRBD1 (6 bases). CDR3 length equals 15 residues. Trimming stripped 5 bases from V and 5 bases from J, with 18 bases between. The germline V gene encodes CDR1 SGHTA and CDR2 FQGTGA. The CDR3 bases are TGTGCCAGCAGCCCTCACGGACAGTTGGATTATGGCTACACCTTC. Translating it yields CASSPHGQLDYGYTF.

Of note for this clonotype: A read error may explain this, as a much larger clone is one base away. The CDR3 loop reads CASSEEGEYGYTF. The CDR3 region has the DNA TGTGCCAGCAGTGAGGAAGGGGAGTATGGCTACACCTTC. The chain uses TRBV2 and TRBJ1-2; perhaps TRBD1 as D (5 bases). Germline V gene lookup returns CDR1 SNHLY and CDR2 FYNNEI. The CDR3 is made up of 13 amino acids. The V gene lost 3 bases and the J gene lost 5 bases, with 10 bases spanning the gap.

The gene calls are TRBV7-2 and TRBJ2-5; 7 bases match TRBD1. Germline CDR1 and CDR2: SGHTA and FQGNSA. Trimming cost V 5 bases and J 4 bases; bases outside gene matches: 7. The CDR3 consists of 14 residues. The CDR3 DNA follows: TGTGCCAGCAGCCCGGGACAGACGGCAGAGACCCAGTACTTC. Translating gives CASSPGQTAETQYF.

The chain combines TRBV15 with TRBJ2-1; D possibly corresponds to TRBD1 (5 bases). Germline V gene lookup returns CDR1 LNHNV and CDR2 YYDKDF (reference sequence). The CDR3 has 15 residues. Trimming cost V 5 bases and J 9 bases, with 20 bases left between them. The CDR3 reads CATSGDSQVLGEQFF. CDR3 DNA sequence: TGTGCCACCAGCGGCGACAGTCAGGTTTTGGGTGAGCAGTTCTTC.

The chain recombines TRBV12-3 or TRBV12-4 with TRBJ2-3, with D tentatively TRBD1 or TRBD2 (5 bases each). The V and J ends lost 5 bases and 10 bases respectively, with 22 bases between them. CDR3 size: 15 residues. CDR3 nucleotide sequence: TGTGCCAGCAGTCCGTCGGGACCTTATCCAATGGCGCAGTATTTT. Translated, it gives CASSPSGPYPMAQYF.